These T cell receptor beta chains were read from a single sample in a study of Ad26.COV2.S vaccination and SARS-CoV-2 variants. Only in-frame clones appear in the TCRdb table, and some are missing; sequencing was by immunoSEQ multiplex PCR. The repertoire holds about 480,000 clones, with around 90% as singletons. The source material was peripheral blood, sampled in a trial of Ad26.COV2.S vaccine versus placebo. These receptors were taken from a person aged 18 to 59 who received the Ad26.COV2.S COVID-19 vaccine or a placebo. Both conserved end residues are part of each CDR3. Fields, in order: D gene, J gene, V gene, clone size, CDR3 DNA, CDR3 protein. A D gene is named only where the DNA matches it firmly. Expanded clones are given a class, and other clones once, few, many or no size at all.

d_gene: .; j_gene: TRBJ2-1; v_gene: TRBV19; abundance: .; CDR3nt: TGTGCCAGTAGTATCCTTCTACCAGGCGGGCTAGTGGAGTTCTTC; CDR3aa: CASSILLPGGLVEFF
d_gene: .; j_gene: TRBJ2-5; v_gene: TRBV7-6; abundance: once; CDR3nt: TGTGCCAGCAGCTTAGGAGAGGGGTTGGTAGAGACCCAGTACTTC; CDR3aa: CASSLGEGLVETQYF
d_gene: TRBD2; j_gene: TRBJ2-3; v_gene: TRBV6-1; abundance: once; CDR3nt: TGTGCCAGCAGTGAAAGGAGGGGACTAGTTACATCAGATACGCAGTATTTT; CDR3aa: CASSERRGLVTSDTQYF
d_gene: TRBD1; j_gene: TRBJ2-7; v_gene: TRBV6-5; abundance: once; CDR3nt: TGTGCCAGCAGTTACTTCCGGGACAGGGGGAACGAGCAGTACTTC; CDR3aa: CASSYFRDRGNEQYF
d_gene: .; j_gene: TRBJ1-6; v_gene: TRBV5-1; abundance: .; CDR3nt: TGCGCCAGCAGCGAAGGGGGAAGCTCCTATAATTCACCCCTCCACTTT; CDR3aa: CASSEGGSSYNSPLHF
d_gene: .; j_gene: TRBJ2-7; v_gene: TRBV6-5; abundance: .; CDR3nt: TGTGCCATAGGATCTCCCGGCAATCCTACCCCCGAGCAGTACTTC; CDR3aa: CAIGSPGNPTPEQYF
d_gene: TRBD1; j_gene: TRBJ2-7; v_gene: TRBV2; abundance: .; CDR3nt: TGTGCCAGCAGGGTACAGGGGTACGAGCAGTACTTC; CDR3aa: CASRVQGYEQYF
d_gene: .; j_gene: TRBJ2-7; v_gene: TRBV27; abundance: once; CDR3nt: TGTGCCAGCAGTGTCCGGGGGCCTGGGTCCCCCTACGAGCAGTACTTC; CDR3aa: CASSVRGPGSPYEQYF
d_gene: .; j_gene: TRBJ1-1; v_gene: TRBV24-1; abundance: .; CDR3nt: TGTGCCACCAGTGACTCTTACAGGGAATCGGGTGTGGCTTTCTTT; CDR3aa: CATSDSYRESGVAFF
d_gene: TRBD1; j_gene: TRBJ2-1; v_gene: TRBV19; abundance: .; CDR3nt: TGTGCCAGTAGCCCCAGGGGACAGGGAATTCGCTCCTACAATGAGCAGTTCTTC; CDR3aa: CASSPRGQGIRSYNEQFF
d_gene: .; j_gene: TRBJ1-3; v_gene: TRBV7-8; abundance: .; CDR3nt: TGTGCCAGCAGCCGGAGCCTCTCTGGAAACACCATATATTTT; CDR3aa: CASSRSLSGNTIYF
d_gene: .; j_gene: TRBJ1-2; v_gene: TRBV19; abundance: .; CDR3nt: TGTGCCAGTAGTATAGTCCGGACGGGTGGCTACACCTTC; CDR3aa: CASSIVRTGGYTF
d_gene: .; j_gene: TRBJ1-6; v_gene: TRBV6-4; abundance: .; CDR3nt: TGTGCCAGCAGTGAGGACCGTAATTCACCCCTCCACTTT; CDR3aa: CASSEDRNSPLHF
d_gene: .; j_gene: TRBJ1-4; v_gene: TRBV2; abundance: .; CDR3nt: TGTGCCAGCAGTGAAGGGTTAGGTGTTGAAAAACTGTTTTTT; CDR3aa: CASSEGLGVEKLFF
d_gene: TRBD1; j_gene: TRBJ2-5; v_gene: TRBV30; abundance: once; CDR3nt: TGTGCCTGGACGACGACAGACAGGGGGCCGGAGACCCAGTACTTC; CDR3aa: CAWTTTDRGPETQYF
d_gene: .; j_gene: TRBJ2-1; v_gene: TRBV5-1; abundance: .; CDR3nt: TGCGCCAGCAGCTTGTATCAGGCTACCTACAATGAGCAGTTCTTC; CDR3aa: CASSLYQATYNEQFF
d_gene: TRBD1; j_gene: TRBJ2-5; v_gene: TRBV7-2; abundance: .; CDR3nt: TGTGCCAGCAGTCACGGACAGGGGGCTGGTCGGACCCAGTACTTC; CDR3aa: CASSHGQGAGRTQYF
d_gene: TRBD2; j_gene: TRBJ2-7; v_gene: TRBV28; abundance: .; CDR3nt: TGTGCCGCAAGGGACCCGGGACTAGCGGGAGCTGTACGTGAGCAGTACTTC; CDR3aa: CAARDPGLAGAVREQYF
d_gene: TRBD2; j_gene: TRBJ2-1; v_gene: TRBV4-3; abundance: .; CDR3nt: TGCGCCAGCAGCCAAGATGGGAGCGGGAGCTCCTACAATGAGCAGTTCTTC; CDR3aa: CASSQDGSGSSYNEQFF
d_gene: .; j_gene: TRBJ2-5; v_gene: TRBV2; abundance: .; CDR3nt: TGTGCCAGTGCGCAGGAGACCCAGTACTTC; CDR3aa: CASAQETQYF
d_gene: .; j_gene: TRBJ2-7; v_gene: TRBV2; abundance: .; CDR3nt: TGTGCCAGCAGCTTAGGGGGCTACGAGCAGTACTTC; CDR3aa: CASSLGGYEQYF
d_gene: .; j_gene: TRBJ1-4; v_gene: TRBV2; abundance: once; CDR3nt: TGTGCCTCCCGTTACGGACAAGATAATGAAAAACTGTTTTTT; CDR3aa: CASRYGQDNEKLFF
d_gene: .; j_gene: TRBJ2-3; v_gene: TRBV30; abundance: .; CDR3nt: TGTGCCTGGAGTGTCGGGACCACGACGGCGGATACGCAGTATTTT; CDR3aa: CAWSVGTTTADTQYF
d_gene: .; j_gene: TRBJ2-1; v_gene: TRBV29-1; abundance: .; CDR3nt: TGCAGCGTTGAAGTGCGAGGGATAAGCTACAATGAGCAGTTCTTC; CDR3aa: CSVEVRGISYNEQFF
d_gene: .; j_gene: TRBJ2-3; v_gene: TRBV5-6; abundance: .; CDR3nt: TGTGCCAGCAGCTTGATTGGTCGCACAGATACGCAGTATTTT; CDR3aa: CASSLIGRTDTQYF
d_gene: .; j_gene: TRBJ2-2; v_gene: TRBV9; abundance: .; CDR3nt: TGTGCCAGCGGTTGGGGAAACACCGGGGAGCTGTTTTTT; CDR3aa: CASGWGNTGELFF
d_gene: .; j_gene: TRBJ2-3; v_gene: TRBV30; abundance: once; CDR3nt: TGTGCCTGGTCGGGCGGGAGCACAGATACGCAGTATTTT; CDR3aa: CAWSGGSTDTQYF
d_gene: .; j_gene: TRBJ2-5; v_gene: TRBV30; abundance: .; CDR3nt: TGTGCCTGGAGTGAAACAGGGAGCACCCAGTACTTC; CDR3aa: CAWSETGSTQYF
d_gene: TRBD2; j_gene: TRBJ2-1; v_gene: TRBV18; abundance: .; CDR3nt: TGTGCCAGCTCACCGACTAGCGGGAGGGCCAATGAGCAGTTCTTC; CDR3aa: CASSPTSGRANEQFF
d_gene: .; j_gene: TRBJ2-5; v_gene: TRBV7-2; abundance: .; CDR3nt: TGTGCCAGCAGCCGAGGGTTGTGGGAGACCCAGTACTTC; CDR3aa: CASSRGLWETQYF
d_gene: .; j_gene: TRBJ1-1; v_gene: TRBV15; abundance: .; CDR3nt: TGTGCCACCAGCCGCAGAGGGGGGGCGTCGGCTTTCTTT; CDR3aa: CATSRRGGASAFF
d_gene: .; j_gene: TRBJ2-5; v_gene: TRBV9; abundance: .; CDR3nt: TGTGCCAGCAGCGTAGGAAGCGGGTGGGGGGAGACCCAGTACTTC; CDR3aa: CASSVGSGWGETQYF
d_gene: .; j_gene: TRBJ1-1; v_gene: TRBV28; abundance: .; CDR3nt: TGTGCCAGCAGGCCCCCGGGACAGAACACTGAAGCTTTCTTT; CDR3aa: CASRPPGQNTEAFF
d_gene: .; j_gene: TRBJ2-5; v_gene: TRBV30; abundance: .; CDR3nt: TGTGCCTGGAGTCCTGGTGGGAGCCAAGAGACCCAGTACTTC; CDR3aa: CAWSPGGSQETQYF
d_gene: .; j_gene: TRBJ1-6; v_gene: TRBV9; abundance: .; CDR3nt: TGTGCCAGCAGCCCACGACAGAATTCACCCCTCCACTTT; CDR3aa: CASSPRQNSPLHF
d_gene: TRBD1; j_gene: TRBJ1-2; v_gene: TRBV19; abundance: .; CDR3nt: TGTGCCAGTAGTGTCCGGGACAGGCGGGATGGCTACACCTTC; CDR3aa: CASSVRDRRDGYTF
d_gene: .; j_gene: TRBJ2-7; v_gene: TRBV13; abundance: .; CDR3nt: TGTGCCAGCAGCCACGGGAAGGCCAACGAGCAGTACTTC; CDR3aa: CASSHGKANEQYF
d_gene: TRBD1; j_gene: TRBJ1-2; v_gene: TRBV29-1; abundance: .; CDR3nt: TGCAGCGTCACGGCGGGACAGGGTGCTTCTGGCTACACCTTC; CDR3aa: CSVTAGQGASGYTF
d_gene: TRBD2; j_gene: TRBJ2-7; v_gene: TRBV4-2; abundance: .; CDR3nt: TGTGCCAGCAGCCAAGAGGGGGTGACTAGCGGGAGGGAATTC; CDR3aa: CASSQEGVTSGREF
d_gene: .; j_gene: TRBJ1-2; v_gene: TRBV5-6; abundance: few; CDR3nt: TGTGCCAGCAGCTTACGGACAGCCAGGCATGGCTACACCTTC; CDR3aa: CASSLRTARHGYTF
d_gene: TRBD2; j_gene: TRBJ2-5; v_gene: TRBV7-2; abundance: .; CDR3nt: TGTGCCAGCAGCTTAGGACTAGCGGGGGCAGCCTACCAAGAGACCCAGTACTTC; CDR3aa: CASSLGLAGAAYQETQYF
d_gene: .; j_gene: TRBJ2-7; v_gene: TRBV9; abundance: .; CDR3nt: TGTGCCAGCAGCGTAGGTGGGGGGTACTCCTACGAGCAGTACTTC; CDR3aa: CASSVGGGYSYEQYF
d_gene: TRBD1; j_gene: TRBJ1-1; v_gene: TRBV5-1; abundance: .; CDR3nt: TGCGCCAGCAGCCCGACAGGGGGGGGCGCTGAAGCTTTCTTT; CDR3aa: CASSPTGGGAEAFF
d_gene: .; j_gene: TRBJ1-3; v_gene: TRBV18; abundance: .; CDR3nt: TGTGCCAGCTCACCTGAAAACACCATATATTTT; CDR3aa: CASSPENTIYF
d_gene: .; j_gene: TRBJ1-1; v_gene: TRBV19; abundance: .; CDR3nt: TGTGCCAGTAGTCGAGACAGGCAGGCCACTGAAGCTTTCTTT; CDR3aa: CASSRDRQATEAFF
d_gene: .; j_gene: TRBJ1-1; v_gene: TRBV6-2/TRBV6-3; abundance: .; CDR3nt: TGTGCCAGCAGTGACCCAGGGTTGGACACTGAAGCTTTCTTT; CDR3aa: CASSDPGLDTEAFF
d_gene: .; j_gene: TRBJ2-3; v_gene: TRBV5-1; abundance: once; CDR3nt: TGCGCCAGCAGCCGGGGCCCGGGGTGGGGCACAGATACGCAGTATTTT; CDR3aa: CASSRGPGWGTDTQYF
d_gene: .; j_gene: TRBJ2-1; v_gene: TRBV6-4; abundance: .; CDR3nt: TGTGCCAGCAGTGAGTCGAGGAGAAATGAGCAGTTCTTC; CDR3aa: CASSESRRNEQFF
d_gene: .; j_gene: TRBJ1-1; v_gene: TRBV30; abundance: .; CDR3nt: TGTGCCTGGAGTGATACAACGGAAGCTTTCTTT; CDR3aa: CAWSDTTEAFF
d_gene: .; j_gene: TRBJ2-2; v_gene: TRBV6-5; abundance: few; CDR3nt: TGTGCCACCGGGGCTCCCACCGGGGAGCTGTTTTTT; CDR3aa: CATGAPTGELFF
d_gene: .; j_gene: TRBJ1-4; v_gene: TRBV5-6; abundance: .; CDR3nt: TGTGCCAGCAGCCTCACCGTGGCAGAATCAACTAATGAAAAACTGTTTTTT; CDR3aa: CASSLTVAESTNEKLFF